This TCR beta chain was captured by sequencing in a study of T cell repertoires in cytomegalovirus infection (dated by TCRdb to the late 2010s). Describing the broader study: Donor HLA type was relevant to the analysis, because carriage of CMV infection together with the matching HLA type was indicated by public TCR beta signatures.

This clonotype has only a few counts. This clone's antigen is unknown. Base-call qualities are not available, and no considerably larger clone is one nucleotide away. TCRdb lists the instrument as Illumina HiSeq 1500. TCRdb reanalyzed the raw reads on its own, using fastp at Q25 for trimming and MiXCR for clone calling, and kept in-frame beta chains. Entries that share a CDR3 protein sequence are merged under the most common genes and DNA. The sample table shows 290,000 or so distinct CDR3 sequences, and roughly 25% are seen once. Over 11% of the sample is in the top ten clones. The research as a whole found: In both this cohort and an independent roughly 400-donor cohort, the cumulative frequency of public TCR beta family members distinguished carriers of CMV infection plus the relevant HLA type. In the ex vivo response, HLA-C-restricted CMV-specific TCR beta clonotypes were dominant, and in two of eight donors the single most frequent clonotype came from this HLA-C-restricted group.

The CDR3 numbers 13 residues from cysteine through phenylalanine. CDR3 DNA only is kept here, 39 bases in frame from base 1. From a lookup of the germline V gene (reference sequence), CDR1 and CDR2 are DFQATT and SNEGSKA. V and J are truncated by 4 bases and 0 bases respectively, leaving an intervening sequence of 9 bases. Sequencing was done on a sample of PBMCs. The sequence links TRBV20-1 to TRBJ1-2; there is no confident call for the D gene. The TCR originated in a human donor in good health (CMV status not recorded). Some clones in this sample may be carry-over from other donors' samples. The encoded CDR3 is CSAINPSNYGYTF. The nucleotides read TGCAGTGCTATAAACCCTTCTAACTATGGCTACACCTTC.